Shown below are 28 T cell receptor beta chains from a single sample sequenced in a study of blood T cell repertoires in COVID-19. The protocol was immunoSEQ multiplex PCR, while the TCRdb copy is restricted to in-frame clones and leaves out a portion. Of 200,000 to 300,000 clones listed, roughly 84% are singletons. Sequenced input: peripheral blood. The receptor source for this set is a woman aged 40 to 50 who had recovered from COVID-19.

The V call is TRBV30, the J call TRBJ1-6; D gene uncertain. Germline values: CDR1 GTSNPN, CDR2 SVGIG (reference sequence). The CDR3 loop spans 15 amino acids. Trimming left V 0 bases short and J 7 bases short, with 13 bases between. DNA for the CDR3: TGTGCCTGGAGTGTACAATTGGCGGGGAATTCACCCCTCCACTTT. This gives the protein CAWSVQLAGNSPLHF.

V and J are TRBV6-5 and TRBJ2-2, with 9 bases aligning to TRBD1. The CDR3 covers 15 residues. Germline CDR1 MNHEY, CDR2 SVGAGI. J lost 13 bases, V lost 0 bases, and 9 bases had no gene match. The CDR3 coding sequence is TGTGCCAGCAGTTACTCGGGACAGGGAGGGGTAAGGCTGTTTTTT. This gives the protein CASSYSGQGGVRLFF.

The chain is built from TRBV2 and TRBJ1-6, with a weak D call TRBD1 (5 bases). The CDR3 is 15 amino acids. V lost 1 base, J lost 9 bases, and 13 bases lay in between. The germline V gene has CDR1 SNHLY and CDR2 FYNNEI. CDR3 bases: TGTGCCAGCAGTGAAGGGTCCAGGGCGGCTTCACCCCTCCACTTT. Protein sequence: CASSEGSRAASPLHF.

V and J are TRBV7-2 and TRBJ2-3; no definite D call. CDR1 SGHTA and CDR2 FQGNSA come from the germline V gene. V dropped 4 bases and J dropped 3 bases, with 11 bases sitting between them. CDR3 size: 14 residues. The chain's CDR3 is CASSSLGLTDTQYF. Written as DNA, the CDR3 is TGTGCCAGCAGCTCTCTAGGCCTAACAGATACGCAGTATTTT.

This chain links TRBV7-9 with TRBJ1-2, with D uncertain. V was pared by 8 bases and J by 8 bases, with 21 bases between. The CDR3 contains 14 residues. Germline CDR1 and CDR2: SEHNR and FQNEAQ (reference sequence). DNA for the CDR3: TGTGCCAGCCGGCCTTCGGACTGGGATAAGGGCTACACCTTC. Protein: CASRPSDWDKGYTF. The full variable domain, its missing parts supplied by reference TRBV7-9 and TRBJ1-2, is DTGVSQNPRHKITKRGQNVTFRCDPISEHNRLYWYRQTLGQGPEFLTYFQNEAQLEKSRLLSDRFSAERPKGSFSTLEIQRTEQGDSAMYLCASRPSDWDKGYTFGSGTRLTVV.

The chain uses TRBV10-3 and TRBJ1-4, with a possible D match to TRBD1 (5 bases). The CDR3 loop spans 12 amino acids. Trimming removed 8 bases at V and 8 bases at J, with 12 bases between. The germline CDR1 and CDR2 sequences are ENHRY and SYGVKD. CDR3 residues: CAIGGGDEKLFF. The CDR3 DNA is TGTGCCATCGGCGGGGGGGACGAAAAACTGTTTTTT.

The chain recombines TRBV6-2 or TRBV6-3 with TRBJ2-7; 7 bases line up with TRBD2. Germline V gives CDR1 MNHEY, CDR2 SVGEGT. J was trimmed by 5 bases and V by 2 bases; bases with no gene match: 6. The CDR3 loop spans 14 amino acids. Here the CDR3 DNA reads TGTGCCAGCAGTTACGGGAGGGGATATAACGAGCAGTACTTC. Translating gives CASSYGRGYNEQYF.

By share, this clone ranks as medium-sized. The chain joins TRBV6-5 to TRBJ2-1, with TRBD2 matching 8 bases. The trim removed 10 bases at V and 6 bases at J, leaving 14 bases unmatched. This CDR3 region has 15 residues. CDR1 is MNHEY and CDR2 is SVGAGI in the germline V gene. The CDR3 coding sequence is TGTGCCACCAGGGGAGGTGGGACTAGTTTCAATGAGCAGTTCTTC. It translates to CATRGGGTSFNEQFF.

The CDR3 sequence: CASSWQGGNTEAFF. The CDR3 DNA sequence: TGCGCCAGCAGCTGGCAGGGTGGGAACACTGAAGCTTTCTTT. The J gene is TRBJ1-1, the V gene TRBV5-1, with D possibly being TRBD1 (5 bases). The V end lost 3 bases, the J end lost 1 base, and 10 bases lay between the germline ends. CDR1 and CDR2 from the germline V gene are SGHRS and YFSETQ. This CDR3 spans 14 amino acids. The variable domain in full, completed from reference TRBV5-1 and TRBJ1-1, reads KAGVTQTPRYLIKTRGQQVTLSCSPISGHRSVSWYQQTPGQGLQFLFEYFSETQRNKGNFPGRFSGRQFSNSRSEMNVSTLELGDSALYLCASSWQGGNTEAFFGQGTRLTVV.

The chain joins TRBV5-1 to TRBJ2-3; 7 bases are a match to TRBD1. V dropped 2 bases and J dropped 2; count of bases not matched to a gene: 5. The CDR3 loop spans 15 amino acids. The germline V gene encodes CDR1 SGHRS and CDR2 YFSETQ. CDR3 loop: CASSLGQEITDTQYF. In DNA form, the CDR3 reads TGCGCCAGCAGCTTAGGACAGGAGATCACAGATACGCAGTATTTT.

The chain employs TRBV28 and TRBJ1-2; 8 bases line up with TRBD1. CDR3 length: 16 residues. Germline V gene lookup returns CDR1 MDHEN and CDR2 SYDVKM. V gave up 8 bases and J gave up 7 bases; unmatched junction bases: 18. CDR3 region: CASELGRQGLGVGYTF. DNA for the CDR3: TGTGCCAGCGAGTTAGGGAGACAGGGGTTGGGTGTTGGCTACACCTTC.

The CDR3 DNA reads TGTGCCAGCAAGGGTGGAGGTTCTTATAATTCACCCCTCCACTTT. Protein product: CASKGGGSYNSPLHF. The genes are TRBV28 and TRBJ1-6; D is ambiguous. CDR1 and CDR2 (germline): MDHEN, SYDVKM. V lost 7 bases, J lost 4 bases, and 14 bases lay in between. CDR3 length: 15 residues.

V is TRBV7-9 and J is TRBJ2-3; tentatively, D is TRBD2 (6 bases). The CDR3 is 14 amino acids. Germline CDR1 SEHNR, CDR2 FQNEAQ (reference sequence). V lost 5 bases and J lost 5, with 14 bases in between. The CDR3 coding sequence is TGTGCCAGCAGCGCGGGACTCCGTGGAGATACGCAGTATTTT. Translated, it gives CASSAGLRGDTQYF.

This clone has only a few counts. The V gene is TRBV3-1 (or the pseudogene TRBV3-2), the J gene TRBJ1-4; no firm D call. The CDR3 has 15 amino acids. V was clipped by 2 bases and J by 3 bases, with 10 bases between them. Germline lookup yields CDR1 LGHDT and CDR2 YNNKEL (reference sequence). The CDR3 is CASSQRIAANEKLFF. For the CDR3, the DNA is TGTGCCAGCAGCCAACGAATCGCAGCTAATGAAAAACTGTTTTTT.

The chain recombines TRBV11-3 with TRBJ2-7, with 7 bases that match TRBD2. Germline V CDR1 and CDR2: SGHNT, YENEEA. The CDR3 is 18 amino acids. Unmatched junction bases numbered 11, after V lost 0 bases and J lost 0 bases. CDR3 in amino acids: CASSLDNWEGNSSYEQYF. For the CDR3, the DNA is TGTGCCAGCAGCTTAGATAATTGGGAGGGCAATAGCTCCTACGAGCAGTACTTC.

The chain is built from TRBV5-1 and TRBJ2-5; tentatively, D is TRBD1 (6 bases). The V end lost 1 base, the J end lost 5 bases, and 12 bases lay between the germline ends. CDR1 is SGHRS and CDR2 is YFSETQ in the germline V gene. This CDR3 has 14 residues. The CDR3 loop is CASSLWTVGETQYF. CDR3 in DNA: TGCGCCAGCAGCTTGTGGACAGTTGGGGAGACCCAGTACTTC. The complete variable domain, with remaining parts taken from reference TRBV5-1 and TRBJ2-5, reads KAGVTQTPRYLIKTRGQQVTLSCSPISGHRSVSWYQQTPGQGLQFLFEYFSETQRNKGNFPGRFSGRQFSNSRSEMNVSTLELGDSALYLCASSLWTVGETQYFGPGTRLLVL.

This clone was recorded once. The CDR3 nucleotides are TGTGCCAGCAGCCCGTCGGTTGGGAGCTCTGGAAACACCATATATTTT. Translating gives CASSPSVGSSGNTIYF. The chain uses TRBV7-9 and TRBJ1-3; D call uncertain. This CDR3 comprises 16 residues. V was trimmed by 5 bases and J by 0 bases, leaving 14 bases between them. Germline V gene sequence: CDR1 SEHNR, CDR2 FQNEAQ (reference sequence).

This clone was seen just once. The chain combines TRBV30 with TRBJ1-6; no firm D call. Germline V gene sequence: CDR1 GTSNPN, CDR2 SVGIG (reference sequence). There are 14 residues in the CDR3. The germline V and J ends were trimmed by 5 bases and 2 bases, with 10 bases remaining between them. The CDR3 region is CAWGSRAYNSPLHF. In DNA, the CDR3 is TGTGCCTGGGGATCGCGGGCCTATAATTCACCCCTCCACTTT.

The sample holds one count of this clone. CDR3 amino acids: CASSTETGNTEAFF. CDR3 nucleotides: TGTGCCAGCAGTACAGAAACAGGGAACACTGAAGCTTTCTTT. The genes are TRBV27 and TRBJ1-1; a weak D match, TRBD1 (5 bases). Germline CDR1 MNHEY, CDR2 SMNVEV (reference sequence). CDR3 length: 14 amino acids. Trimming cost V 5 bases and J 1 base, with 11 bases left between them.

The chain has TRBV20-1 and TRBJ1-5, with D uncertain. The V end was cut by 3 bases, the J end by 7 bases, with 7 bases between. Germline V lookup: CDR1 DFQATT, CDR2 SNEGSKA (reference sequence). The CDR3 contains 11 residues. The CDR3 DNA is TGCAGTGCTAGTAGAAGCCAGCCCCAGCATTTT. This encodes CSASRSQPQHF.

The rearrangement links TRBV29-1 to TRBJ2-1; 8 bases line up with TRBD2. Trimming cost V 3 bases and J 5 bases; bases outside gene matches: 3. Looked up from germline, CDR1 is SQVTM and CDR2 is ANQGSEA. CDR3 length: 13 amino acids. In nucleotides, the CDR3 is TGCAGCGTTGATCGGGGGGGCAACAATGAGCAGTTCTTC. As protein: CSVDRGGNNEQFF.

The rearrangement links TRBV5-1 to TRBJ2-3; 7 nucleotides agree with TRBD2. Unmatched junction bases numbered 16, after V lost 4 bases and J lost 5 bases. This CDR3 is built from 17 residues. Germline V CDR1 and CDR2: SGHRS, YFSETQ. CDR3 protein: CASSRQGVAGVVDTQYF. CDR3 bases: TGCGCCAGCAGCCGGCAAGGGGTGGCGGGGGTTGTAGATACGCAGTATTTT.

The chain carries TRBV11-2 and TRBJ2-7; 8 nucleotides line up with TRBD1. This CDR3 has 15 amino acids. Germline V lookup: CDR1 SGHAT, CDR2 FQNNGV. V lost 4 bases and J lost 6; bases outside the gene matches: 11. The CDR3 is CASSSLRGRVSEQYF. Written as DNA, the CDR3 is TGTGCCAGCAGCTCCCTCAGGGGGCGCGTTAGCGAGCAGTACTTC.

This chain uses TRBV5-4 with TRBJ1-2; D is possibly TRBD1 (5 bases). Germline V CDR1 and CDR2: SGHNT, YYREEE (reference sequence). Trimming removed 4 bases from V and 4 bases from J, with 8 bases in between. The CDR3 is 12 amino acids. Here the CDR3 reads CASSTDSYGYTF. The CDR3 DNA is TGTGCCAGCAGCACTGACAGCTATGGCTACACCTTC.

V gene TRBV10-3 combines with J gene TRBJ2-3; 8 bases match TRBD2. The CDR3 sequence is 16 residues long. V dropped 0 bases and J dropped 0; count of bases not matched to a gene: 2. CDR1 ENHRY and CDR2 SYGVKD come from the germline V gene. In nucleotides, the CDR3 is TGTGCCATCAGTGAGTCTGGCGGGGGGAGCACAGATACGCAGTATTTT. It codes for CAISESGGGSTDTQYF.

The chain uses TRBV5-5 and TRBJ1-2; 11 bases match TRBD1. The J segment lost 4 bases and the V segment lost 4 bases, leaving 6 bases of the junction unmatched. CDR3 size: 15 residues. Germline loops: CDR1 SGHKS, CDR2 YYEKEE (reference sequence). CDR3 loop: CASSLGDRGTYGYTF. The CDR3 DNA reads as TGTGCCAGCAGCCTAGGGGACAGGGGGACCTATGGCTACACCTTC. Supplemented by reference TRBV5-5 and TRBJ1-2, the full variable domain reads DAGVTQSPTHLIKTRGQQVTLRCSPISGHKSVSWYQQVLGQGPQFIFQYYEKEERGRGNFPDRFSARQFPNYSSELNVNALLLGDSALYLCASSLGDRGTYGYTFGSGTRLTVV.

The CDR3 DNA sequence: TGCGCCAGCAGCCAGGGGGGCAGGGGGGCTAATGAAAAACTGTTTTTT. Translating gives CASSQGGRGANEKLFF. This chain connects TRBV4-1 to TRBJ1-4; the match to TRBD1 covers 7 bases. Germline CDR1 is MGHRA and CDR2 is YSYEKL. V trimming: 3 bases; J trimming: 3 bases; junction bases outside the gene matches: 7. This CDR3 is 16 amino acids long.

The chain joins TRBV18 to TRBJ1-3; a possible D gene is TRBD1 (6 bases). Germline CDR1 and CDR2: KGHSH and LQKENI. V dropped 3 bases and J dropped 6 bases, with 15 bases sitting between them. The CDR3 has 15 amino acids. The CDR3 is CASSPDSPGSNTIYF. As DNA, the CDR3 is TGTGCCAGCTCACCGGACAGCCCGGGATCAAACACCATATATTTT.